A selection of T cell receptor beta chains follows, all from one sample in a study of beta chain features in type 1 diabetes. TCRdb keeps only in-frame clones here, not all; method: immunoSEQ multiplex PCR. The sample lists about 370,000 clones; around 16% were seen once. The source material was naive CD4+ T cells from blood. These receptors were obtained from a woman under 30 in good health. Both conserved end residues are part of each CDR3. The D gene is left open where the match is weak. Clone size is shown for a subset of rows, as once, few, many or a class of expanded clone.

abundance	j_gene	v_gene	d_gene	CDR3aa	CDR3nt
.	TRBJ1-3	TRBV15	.	CATSRDNGRRNTIYF	TGTGCCACCAGCAGAGATAATGGGCGTCGAAACACCATATATTTT
.	TRBJ1-4	TRBV9	TRBD1	CASSGSVTGDLEKLFF	TGTGCCAGCAGCGGGTCGGTGACAGGGGACCTAGAAAAACTGTTTTTT
.	TRBJ1-5	TRBV30	TRBD1	CAWSAPQGGYSNQPQHF	TGTGCCTGGAGTGCTCCACAGGGGGGTTATAGCAATCAGCCCCAGCATTTT
few	TRBJ2-5	TRBV20-1	.	CSAEVGETQYF	TGCAGTGCTGAGGTTGGGGAGACCCAGTACTTC
few	TRBJ2-5	TRBV5-4	TRBD1	CASSQTGRPETQYF	TGTGCCAGCAGCCAGACAGGGCGACCAGAGACCCAGTACTTC
once	TRBJ2-7	TRBV11-2	.	CASRGLPSEQYF	TGTGCCAGCAGGGGACTTCCCAGCGAGCAGTACTTC
once	TRBJ1-5	TRBV5-4	TRBD1	CASSKMDRNSNQPQHF	TGTGCCAGCAGCAAAATGGACAGGAATAGCAATCAGCCCCAGCATTTT
.	TRBJ1-1	TRBV27	.	CASSLRGQNTEAFF	TGTGCCAGCAGTTTACGGGGACAGAACACTGAAGCTTTCTTT
.	TRBJ1-5	TRBV6-1	TRBD1	CASRGQGAAQPQHF	TGTGCCAGCAGGGGACAGGGGGCAGCTCAGCCCCAGCATTTT
few	TRBJ2-3	TRBV5-6	.	CASSLGLVTDTQYF	TGTGCCAGCAGCTTGGGTCTAGTCACAGATACGCAGTATTTT
.	TRBJ2-7	TRBV6-6	TRBD2	CASSYRREGPYEQYF	TGTGCCAGCAGTTACCGCCGGGAGGGCCCCTACGAGCAGTACTTC
.	TRBJ2-2	TRBV25-1	.	CASKGGTNTGELFF	TGTGCCAGCAAAGGGGGAACGAACACCGGGGAGCTGTTTTTT
few	TRBJ1-3	TRBV2	TRBD1	CASSVSGQGWNTIYF	TGTGCCAGCAGTGTGTCAGGACAGGGGTGGAACACCATATATTTT
few	TRBJ2-5	TRBV4-2	TRBD1	CASSRGTGEEETQYF	TGTGCCAGCAGCAGAGGGACAGGGGAAGAAGAGACCCAGTACTTC
few	TRBJ1-1	TRBV7-6	TRBD1	CATGQGLDTEAFF	TGTGCCACTGGACAGGGGCTGGACACTGAAGCTTTCTTT
few	TRBJ2-7	TRBV10-3	.	CATLPGEATISYEQYF	TGTGCCACCCTCCCCGGAGAAGCCACTATCTCCTACGAGCAGTACTTC
few	TRBJ2-1	TRBV7-3	.	CASSLTPGLTYNEQFF	TGTGCCAGCAGCTTAACGCCGGGACTGACTTACAATGAGCAGTTCTTC
.	TRBJ2-3	TRBV9	TRBD1	CASSVGQAPDTDTQYF	TGTGCCAGCAGCGTCGGACAGGCGCCCGACACAGATACGCAGTATTTT
.	TRBJ1-5	TRBV15	.	CATSLPSGSIDNQPQHF	TGTGCCACCAGCCTCCCGTCAGGGTCGATTGACAATCAGCCCCAGCATTTT
.	TRBJ1-3	TRBV5-6	.	CASRSRGRSGNTIYF	TGTGCCAGCAGATCTAGGGGTCGCTCTGGAAACACCATATATTTT
.	TRBJ2-5	TRBV15	TRBD1	CATSRVRGPETQYF	TGTGCCACCAGCAGAGTGAGGGGGCCCGAGACCCAGTACTTC
few	TRBJ2-5	TRBV5-1	.	CASSLGVNRQETQYF	TGCGCCAGCAGCTTGGGAGTAAACCGCCAAGAGACCCAGTACTTC
few	TRBJ2-7	TRBV13	.	CASSHTLGSYEQYF	TGTGCCAGCAGCCATACACTAGGGTCCTACGAGCAGTACTTC
.	TRBJ2-1	TRBV9	TRBD2	CASSVSAGVYNEQFF	TGTGCCAGCAGCGTAAGCGCGGGAGTCTACAATGAGCAGTTCTTC
.	TRBJ2-3	TRBV4-2	TRBD2	CASSHAAELAAGTDTQYF	TGTGCCAGCAGCCACGCAGCGGAACTAGCGGCTGGGACAGATACGCAGTATTTT
few	TRBJ2-7	TRBV15	.	CATSGARFYEQYF	TGTGCCACCAGTGGAGCCAGATTCTACGAGCAGTACTTC
few	TRBJ2-1	TRBV15	TRBD1	CATSTTSTGYNEQFF	TGTGCCACCAGCACTACTTCGACAGGGTACAATGAGCAGTTCTTC
.	TRBJ2-5	TRBV29-1	TRBD2	CSVGQPWTSGSQETQYF	TGCAGCGTCGGACAGCCCTGGACTAGCGGGAGTCAAGAGACCCAGTACTTC
once	TRBJ2-5	TRBV5-1	TRBD1	CASSQGEETQYF	TGCGCCAGCAGTCAGGGGGAAGAGACCCAGTACTTC
few	TRBJ2-1	TRBV4-1	.	CASSQLRGSYNEQFF	TGCGCCAGCAGCCAACTCAGGGGATCCTACAATGAGCAGTTCTTC
.	TRBJ2-1	TRBV7-6	.	CASSSLRDTYNEQFF	TGTGCCAGCAGCTCCCTCCGGGACACGTACAATGAGCAGTTCTTC
.	TRBJ2-7	TRBV14	.	CASSPGERKQYF	TGTGCCAGCAGCCCGGGGGAGAGGAAGCAGTACTTC
few	TRBJ2-5	TRBV6-5	.	CASSWGTTQYF	TGTGCCAGCAGTTGGGGCACTACCCAGTACTTC
few	TRBJ1-3	TRBV9	.	CASSVALGISGNTIYF	TGTGCCAGCAGCGTAGCATTGGGCATCTCTGGAAACACCATATATTTT
.	TRBJ1-5	TRBV15	TRBD1	CATSSGQGINQPQHF	TGTGCCACCAGCAGTGGACAGGGAATAAATCAGCCCCAGCATTTT
.	TRBJ2-1	TRBV28	TRBD2	CASSPYQLAGQNNEQFF	TGTGCCAGCAGTCCCTACCAACTAGCGGGGCAAAACAATGAGCAGTTCTTC
.	TRBJ2-5	TRBV15	.	CATSRDSGETQYF	TGTGCCACCAGCAGAGATTCAGGGGAGACCCAGTACTTC
few	TRBJ2-2	TRBV28	.	CASRTRWELFF	TGTGCCAGCAGAACACGCTGGGAGCTGTTTTTT
few	TRBJ1-4	TRBV5-1	TRBD1	CASSIGTGGFEEKLFF	TGCGCCAGCAGCATTGGGACAGGGGGCTTTGAGGAAAAACTGTTTTTT
.	TRBJ2-1	TRBV5-1	.	CASSPPGNYNEQFF	TGCGCCAGCAGCCCCCCGGGAAACTACAATGAGCAGTTCTTC
.	TRBJ2-3	TRBV11-2	.	CASNVQGGSTDTQYF	TGTGCCAGCAACGTCCAGGGTGGGAGCACAGATACGCAGTATTTT
few	TRBJ2-5	TRBV14	.	CASSQPAGFQETQYF	TGTGCCAGCAGCCAACCCGCGGGGTTCCAAGAGACCCAGTACTTC
few	TRBJ1-2	TRBV23-1	TRBD1	CASSPDRDGYTF	TGCGCCAGCAGTCCGGACAGGGACGGCTACACCTTC
few	TRBJ2-7	TRBV7-9	TRBD2	CASSLGGGIHEQYF	TGTGCCAGCAGCTTAGGCGGGGGGATCCACGAGCAGTACTTC
few	TRBJ1-2	TRBV28	.	CASSWSYGYTF	TGTGCCAGCAGTTGGAGCTATGGCTACACCTTC
few	TRBJ1-1	TRBV30	.	CAWSVRGTEAFF	TGTGCCTGGAGTGTACGCGGGACTGAAGCTTTCTTT
.	TRBJ2-7	TRBV30	TRBD2	CAWSVPLSGSRRGSSEQYF	TGTGCCTGGAGTGTACCCCTCAGCGGGAGCCGGCGGGGTTCGAGCGAGCAGTACTTC
.	TRBJ2-1	TRBV29-1	.	CSVELAVPYNEQFF	TGCAGCGTTGAACTGGCGGTGCCCTACAATGAGCAGTTCTTC
few	TRBJ1-1	TRBV4-3	TRBD1	CASSRDRGLGTEAFF	TGCGCCAGCAGCCGGGACAGGGGGCTTGGCACTGAAGCTTTCTTT
.	TRBJ1-1	TRBV6-6	TRBD1	CASSTDRGEAFF	TGTGCCAGCAGTACGGACAGGGGTGAAGCTTTCTTT
.	TRBJ2-7	TRBV29-1	.	CSAGQTYEQYF	TGCAGCGCCGGACAGACCTACGAGCAGTACTTC
.	TRBJ2-7	TRBV5-1	TRBD2	CASSFLAGNSLYEQYF	TGCGCCAGCAGCTTCCTAGCGGGGAACTCCCTCTACGAGCAGTACTTC
.	TRBJ2-5	TRBV7-8	.	CASSRRSPRETQYF	TGTGCCAGCAGCCGCAGATCCCCCAGAGAGACCCAGTACTTC